Reported below is one T cell receptor (beta chain). V shed 5 bases and J 5 bases; nucleotides not matched to a gene: 5. CDR1 is MRHNA, CDR2 SNTAGT, per germline. The CDR3 runs to 15 residues. For each subset, genomic DNA was distributed in equal portions over several immunoSEQ plates. Ten immunoSEQ deep assay plates held the unsorted PBMC DNA. Source study methods: In the immunoSEQ data, sequences were junction-only and lacked quality scores, so filtering differed. Clones were sequenced by immunoSEQ multiplex PCR, and TCRdb holds only the in-frame ones, with some missing. V and J calls and clone size are copied from that table; D and trimming were computed from the DNA. The sample shows some 530,000 clones, around four fifths of them seen only once. The data were taken from a study of shared clonotypes between healthy human individuals.

Sequencing was performed on PBMCs. This TCR was sampled from a woman in her forties in good health. Some clones in this sample may be carry-over from other donors' samples. The chain recombines TRBV6-4 with TRBJ2-1; 11 bases are shared with TRBD2. The CDR3 loop is CASSSGTSGDNEQFF. Here the CDR3 DNA reads TGTGCCAGCAGTAGCGGGACTAGCGGCGACAATGAGCAGTTCTTC.